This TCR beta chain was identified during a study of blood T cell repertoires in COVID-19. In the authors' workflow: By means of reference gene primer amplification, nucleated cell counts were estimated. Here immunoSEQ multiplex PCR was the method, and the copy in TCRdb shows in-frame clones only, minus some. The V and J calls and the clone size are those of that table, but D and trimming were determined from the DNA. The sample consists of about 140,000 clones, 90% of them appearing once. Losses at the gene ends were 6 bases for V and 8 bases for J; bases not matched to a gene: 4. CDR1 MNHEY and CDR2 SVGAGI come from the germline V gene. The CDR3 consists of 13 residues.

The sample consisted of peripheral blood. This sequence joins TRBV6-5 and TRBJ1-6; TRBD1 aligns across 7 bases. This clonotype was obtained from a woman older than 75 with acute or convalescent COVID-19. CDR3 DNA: TGTGCCAGCAGCAGGGACAGAGATTCACCCCTCCACTTT. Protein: CASSRDRDSPLHF.